These 6 T cell receptor beta chains were sequenced from one sample in a study of T cell responses to AZD1222 COVID-19 vaccine. Produced via immunoSEQ multiplex PCR; TCRdb's table is partial and in-frame only. In the table there are 80,000 or so clones, 92% of which are singletons. Sample: peripheral blood, taken 28 days after the second AZD1222 dose. The receptors were gathered from an adult who received the AZD1222 COVID-19 vaccine.

The rearrangement joins TRBV24-1 to TRBJ2-7; D gene uncertain. V lost 7 bases and J 0 bases, leaving 9 bases between the germline ends. CDR1 is KGHDR, CDR2 SFDVKD, per germline. The CDR3 consists of 13 residues. The CDR3: CATSQGTSYEQYF. The CDR3 DNA is TGTGCCACCAGCCAAGGCACCTCCTACGAGCAGTACTTC.

This chain uses TRBV30 with TRBJ1-2; D gene uncertain. The CDR3 has 11 amino acids. The germline V gene encodes CDR1 GTSNPN and CDR2 SVGIG (reference sequence). The V and J ends lost 4 bases and 8 bases respectively, with 11 bases between them. The CDR3 sequence: CAWKQAGGYTF. The CDR3 coding sequence is TGTGCCTGGAAACAAGCGGGCGGCTACACCTTC. The variable domain in full, with the rest retrieved from reference TRBV30 and TRBJ1-2, is SQTIHQWPATLVQPVGSPLSLECTVEGTSNPNLYWYRQAAGRGLQLLFYSVGIGQISSEVPQNLSASRPQDRQFILSSKKLLLSDSGFYLCAWKQAGGYTFGSGTRLTVV.

The CDR3 here is CASGAVSGNTIYF. The CDR3 DNA is TGTGCCAGCGGGGCGGTCTCTGGAAACACCATATATTTT. The V and J genes are TRBV12-3 or TRBV12-4 and TRBJ1-3; perhaps TRBD1 as D (5 bases). The CDR3 has 13 residues. V was shortened by 8 bases and J by 0 bases, with 8 bases between the two germline ends.

This clone has just one count. The chain uses TRBV10-1 and TRBJ2-7; 8 positions match TRBD1. This CDR3 has 15 amino acids. The germline gives CDR1 WNHNN, CDR2 SYGVQD (reference sequence). V was pared by 3 bases and J by 3 bases, with 7 bases of the junction left unmatched. The CDR3: CASSEGRGLVYEQYF. Here the CDR3 DNA reads TGCGCCAGCAGTGAAGGCAGGGGGCTTGTCTACGAGCAGTACTTC.

The V and J genes are TRBV10-3 and TRBJ2-1, with 9 bases that match TRBD1. After removal of 0 bases from V and 7 bases from J, the junction contained 10 bases not matched to a gene. The CDR3 contains 17 residues. Germline-derived CDR1 and CDR2 are ENHRY and SYGVKD. The DNA for the CDR3 is TGTGCCATCAGTGAGTCAGAGGCGGGACAGGGTTTAAATGAGCAGTTCTTC. Translating it yields CAISESEAGQGLNEQFF.

The chain couples TRBV30 to TRBJ1-6; tentatively, D is TRBD1 (5 bases). The CDR3 has 16 residues. Germline lookup yields CDR1 GTSNPN and CDR2 SVGIG (reference sequence). Trimming took 2 bases from V and 6 from J, leaving 17 bases between them. The CDR3 nucleotides are TGTGCCTGGAGTCCCGCCAGGGAGGTCTTTAATTCACCCCTCCACTTT. It codes for CAWSPAREVFNSPLHF. Full variable domain (rest looked up from reference TRBV30 and TRBJ1-6): SQTIHQWPATLVQPVGSPLSLECTVEGTSNPNLYWYRQAAGRGLQLLFYSVGIGQISSEVPQNLSASRPQDRQFILSSKKLLLSDSGFYLCAWSPAREVFNSPLHFGNGTRLTVT.